This T cell receptor (beta chain) is drawn from a study of T cells expressing NK-cell markers. Study-wide context: Sorted CD3+CD56+NKG2C+, CD3+CD56+NKG2C- and CD3+CD56-NKG2C+ T cells supplied TCR beta repertoires.

The CDR3 contains 15 residues. Germline lookup yields CDR1 DFQATT and CDR2 SNEGSKA (reference sequence). Remarks on this clonotype: Its specificity is unknown.

A 5'RACE template switching approach incorporating UMIs was used to make TCR beta cDNA. TCRdb reprocessed the 5' RACE reads; each CDR3 protein has one entry and no DNA is given. The sample's table shows about 460,000 distinct CDR3 sequences. The study, taken as a whole, reports: Several donors had dominant NKG2C+ clonotypes that comprised about 1.0-7.5% of their CD8+ T cells. A few donors showed these clonotypes also leading the CD3+CD56-NKG2C+ fraction.

This receptor was obtained from a woman between 45 and 65 years old in good health. The V gene is TRBV20-1, the J gene TRBJ1-2; TCRdb calls TRBD1, which cannot be checked without DNA. Source material: blood T cells: a sorted CD56 or NKG2C T cell subset, CD4+ or CD8+ T cells, or bulk PBMC T cells (not recorded which). CDR3 in amino acids: CSARGQGVSSYGYTF.